The clone carrying this TCR beta chain was observed many times. What it recognizes is unknown. TCRdb re-derived calls from the 5' RACE reads in MiXCR, one entry per CDR3 protein. This sample has some 200,000 distinct CDR3 sequences; 15% to 20% occur once, and the top ten carry approximately 4%. These data are taken from a study of CD8 T cells in ankylosing spondylitis. Points from the study as a whole: Clones that were linked to disease were CD8+ and were relatively rare in peripheral blood.

The CDR3 has 14 amino acids. From germline, CDR1 is SGHRS and CDR2 YFSETQ. Deletions cut 0 bases from V and 4 bases from J, with 8 bases between. The TCR originated in a male donor aged 10-35 years with ankylosing spondylitis or in good health (not recorded which). This chain connects TRBV5-1 to TRBJ1-3; D gene uncertain. Sequences were obtained from blood, either unsorted or a sorted T cell fraction (not recorded which). The CDR3 region is CASSLDHGGNTIYF. The CDR3 bases are TGCGCCAGCAGCTTGGACCACGGAGGAAACACCATATATTTT.